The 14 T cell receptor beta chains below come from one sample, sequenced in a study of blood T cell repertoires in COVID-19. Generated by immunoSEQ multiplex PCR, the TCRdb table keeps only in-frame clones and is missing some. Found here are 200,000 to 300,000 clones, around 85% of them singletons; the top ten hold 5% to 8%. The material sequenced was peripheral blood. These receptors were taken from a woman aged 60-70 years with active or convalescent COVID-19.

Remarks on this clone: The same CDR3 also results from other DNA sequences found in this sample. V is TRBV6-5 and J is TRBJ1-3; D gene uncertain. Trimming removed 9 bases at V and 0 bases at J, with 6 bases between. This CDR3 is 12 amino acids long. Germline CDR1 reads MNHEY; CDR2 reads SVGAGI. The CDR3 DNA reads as TGTGCCAGTCTGAGCTCTGGAAACACCATATATTTT. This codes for CASLSSGNTIYF.

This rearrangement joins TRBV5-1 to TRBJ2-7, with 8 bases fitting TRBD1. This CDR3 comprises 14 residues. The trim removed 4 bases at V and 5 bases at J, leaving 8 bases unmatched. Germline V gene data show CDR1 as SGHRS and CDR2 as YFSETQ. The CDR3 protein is CASSIYPGGDEQYF. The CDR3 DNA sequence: TGCGCCAGCAGCATTTATCCAGGGGGCGACGAGCAGTACTTC.

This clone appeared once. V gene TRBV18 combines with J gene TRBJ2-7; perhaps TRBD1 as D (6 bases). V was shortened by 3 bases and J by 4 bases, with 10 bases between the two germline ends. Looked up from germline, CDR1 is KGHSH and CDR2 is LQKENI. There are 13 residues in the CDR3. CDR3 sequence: CASSPGQRYEQYF. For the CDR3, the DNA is TGTGCCAGCTCACCTGGACAGCGGTACGAGCAGTACTTC.

The CDR3 DNA is TGTGCCAGCAGTTTAGATTTGTCATTCGCGGGCTCCTACAATGAGCAGTTCTTC. Its protein is CASSLDLSFAGSYNEQFF. V gene TRBV28 combines with J gene TRBJ2-1, with D possibly being TRBD2 (5 bases). The CDR3 is 18 residues long. Trimming removed 2 bases from V and 0 bases from J, with 17 bases in between. Germline assignment: CDR1 MDHEN and CDR2 SYDVKM.

The CDR3 DNA follows: TGTGCCATCAGTGAGTCGTTACAGGGGTGGCAGCCCCAGCATTTT. It is translated as CAISESLQGWQPQHF. J is TRBJ1-5 and V is TRBV10-3; 7 bases line up with TRBD1. Germline V gene data show CDR1 as ENHRY and CDR2 as SYGVKD. The CDR3 has 15 amino acids. Trimming at V came to 0 bases and at J to 7 bases, leaving 6 bases not matched to a gene.

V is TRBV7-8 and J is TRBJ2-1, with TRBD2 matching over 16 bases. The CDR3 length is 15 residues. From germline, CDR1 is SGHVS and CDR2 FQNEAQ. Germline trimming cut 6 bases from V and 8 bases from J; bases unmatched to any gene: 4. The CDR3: CASRGLAGGFDEQFF. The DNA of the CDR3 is TGTGCCAGCAGGGGACTAGCGGGAGGGTTTGATGAGCAGTTCTTC.

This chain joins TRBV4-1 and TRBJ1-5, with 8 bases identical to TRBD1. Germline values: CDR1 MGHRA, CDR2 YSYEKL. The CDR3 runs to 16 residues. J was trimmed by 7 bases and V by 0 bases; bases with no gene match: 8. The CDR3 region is CASSQDSAQGGQPQHF. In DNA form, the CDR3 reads TGCGCCAGCAGCCAAGATTCGGCACAGGGGGGCCAGCCCCAGCATTTT.

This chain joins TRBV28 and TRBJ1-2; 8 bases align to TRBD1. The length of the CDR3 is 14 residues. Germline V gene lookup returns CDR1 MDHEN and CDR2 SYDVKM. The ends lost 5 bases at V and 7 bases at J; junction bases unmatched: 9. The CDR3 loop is CASSVPGGRSGYTF. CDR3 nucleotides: TGTGCCAGCAGTGTACCAGGGGGCAGGAGTGGCTACACCTTC.

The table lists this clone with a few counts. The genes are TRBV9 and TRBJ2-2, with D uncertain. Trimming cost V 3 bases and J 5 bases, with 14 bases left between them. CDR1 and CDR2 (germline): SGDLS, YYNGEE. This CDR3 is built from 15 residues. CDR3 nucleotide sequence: TGTGCCAGCAGCGAACGTAGTAGGAGTACCGGGGAGCTGTTTTTT. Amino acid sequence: CASSERSRSTGELFF.

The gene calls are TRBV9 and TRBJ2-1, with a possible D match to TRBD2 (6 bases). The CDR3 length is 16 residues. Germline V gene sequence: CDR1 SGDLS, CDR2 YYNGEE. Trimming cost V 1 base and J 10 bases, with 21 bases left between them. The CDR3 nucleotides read TGTGCCAGCAGCGTAACCGTCGGGGGTGGACTTCAAGAGCAGTTCTTC. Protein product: CASSVTVGGGLQEQFF.

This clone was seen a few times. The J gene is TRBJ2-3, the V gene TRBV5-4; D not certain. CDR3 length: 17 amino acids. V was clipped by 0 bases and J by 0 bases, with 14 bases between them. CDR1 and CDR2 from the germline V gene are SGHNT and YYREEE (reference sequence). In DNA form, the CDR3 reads TGTGCCAGCAGCTTGGGGGCAGGAACTGCTAGCACAGATACGCAGTATTTT. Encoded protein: CASSLGAGTASTDTQYF.

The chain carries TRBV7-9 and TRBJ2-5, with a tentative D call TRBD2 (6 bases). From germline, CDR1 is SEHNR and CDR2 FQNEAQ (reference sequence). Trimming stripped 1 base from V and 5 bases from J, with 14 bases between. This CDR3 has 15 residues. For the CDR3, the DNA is TGTGCCAGCAGCTTAGGGTCCAGGGCGGGGGAGACCCAGTACTTC. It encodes CASSLGSRAGETQYF.

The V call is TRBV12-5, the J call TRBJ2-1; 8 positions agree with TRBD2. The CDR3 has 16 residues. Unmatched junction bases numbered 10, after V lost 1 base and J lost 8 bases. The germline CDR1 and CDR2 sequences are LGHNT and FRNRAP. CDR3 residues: CASGLAAGLGFHEQFF. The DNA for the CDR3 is TGTGCTAGTGGTTTGGCCGCGGGACTAGGTTTTCATGAGCAGTTCTTC.

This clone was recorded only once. The CDR3 loop reads CASSFDSVNQPQHF. The CDR3 DNA reads as TGCGCCAGCAGCTTCGACAGCGTCAATCAGCCCCAGCATTTT. The V gene is TRBV5-1, the J gene TRBJ1-5; a possible D gene is TRBD1 (5 bases). V was shortened by 2 bases and J by 3 bases, with 9 bases between the two germline ends. Germline V lookup: CDR1 SGHRS, CDR2 YFSETQ. The CDR3 covers 14 residues.